This TCR beta chain was sequenced in a study of T cells after yellow fever vaccination. Study-level background: Preparation of the low-cell-number fractions used SMART-Seq v4 Ultra Low Input. Study-wide results and limits: A limited proportion of clonotypes was detected within both the CD4 and CD8 compartments. High-abundance clonotypes from the bulk population could contaminate FACS-sorted repertoires.

This clonotype occurred a few times. Its antigen is undetermined. CDR1 and CDR2 from the germline V gene are MNHNS and SASEGT. The CDR3 is 14 amino acids. V trimming: 7 bases; J trimming: 2 bases; junction bases outside the gene matches: 4. Template-switching 5'RACE yielded the TCR cDNA; a universal primer site and UMIs were added in the process. TCRdb redid the calling of the 5' RACE reads with MiXCR, one entry per CDR3 protein. The repertoire holds 250,000 to 400,000 distinct CDR3 sequences, with over 4% as singletons. The receptor was isolated from a young man who received the YFV17D yellow fever vaccine. The chain couples TRBV6-1 to TRBJ2-3; 9 bases map to TRBD1. The sample was PBMCs, taken 5 days after the yellow fever booster vaccination. The CDR3 nucleotides are TGTGCCAGCAACCGGGACAGGGTCACAGATACGCAGTATTTT. As protein: CASNRDRVTDTQYF.